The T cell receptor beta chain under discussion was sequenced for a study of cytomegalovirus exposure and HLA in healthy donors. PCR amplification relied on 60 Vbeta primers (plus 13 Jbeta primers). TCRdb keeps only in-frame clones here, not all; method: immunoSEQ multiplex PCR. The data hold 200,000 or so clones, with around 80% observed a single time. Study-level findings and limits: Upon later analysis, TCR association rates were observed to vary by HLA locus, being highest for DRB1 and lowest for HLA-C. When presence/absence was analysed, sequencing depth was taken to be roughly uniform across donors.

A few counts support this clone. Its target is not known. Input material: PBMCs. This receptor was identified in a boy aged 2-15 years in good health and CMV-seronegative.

CDR3 nucleotides: TGTGCCAGCAGTGAAGCATTGACGCGGGCTGGCTACGAGCAGTACTTC. It codes for CASSEALTRAGYEQYF. V and J are TRBV6-1 and TRBJ2-7; D possibly corresponds to TRBD2 (5 bases). Germline V gives CDR1 MNHNS, CDR2 SASEGT. This CDR3 has 16 residues. With 0 bases removed from V and 3 bases from J, the gap between germline ends came to 15 bases.